The rows below give T cell receptor beta chains drawn from one sample of a study of cytomegalovirus exposure and HLA in healthy donors. The method was immunoSEQ multiplex PCR; TCRdb's version includes in-frame clones alone and lacks a portion of them. The sample comprises around 180,000 clones, around 73% of which are singletons, and approximately 2.5% rests with the top ten. The sequencing sample was made of PBMCs. The receptor source for this set is a man aged 60-69 years in good health and CMV-seronegative. Each CDR3 is given with its conserved first and last residue. A D gene is named only where the DNA matches it firmly. The listing skips clone size in some rows; elsewhere it reads once, few, many or a size class.

>TRBV27|.|.|TRBJ2-2
TGTGCCAGCAGTTTACAAGCGACCGGGGAGCTGTTTTTT
CASSLQATGELFF
>TRBV2|TRBD2|.|TRBJ2-3
TGTGCCAGCAGTGGGGGCGGGAGGGGGGGAGATACGCAGTATTTT
CASSGGGRGGDTQYF
>TRBV7-2|.|few|TRBJ2-7
TGTGCCAGCAGCCCGAGCTCCTACGAGCAGTACTTC
CASSPSSYEQYF
>TRBV4-3|TRBD2|.|TRBJ2-5
TGCGCCAGCAGCCAAGAGGGGTATCGGGGAGGGCCAGGTCCTAAAGAGACCCAGTACTTC
CASSQEGYRGGPGPKETQYF
>TRBV5-4|.|.|TRBJ1-3
TGTGCCAGCAGCTTGGGGGGCCACGTCTCTGGAAACACCATATATTTT
CASSLGGHVSGNTIYF
>TRBV10-1|.|.|TRBJ1-5
TGCGCCAGCGGGACAAGCAATCAGCCCCAGCATTTT
CASGTSNQPQHF
>TRBV19|.|.|TRBJ1-1
TGTGCCAGTAGGGCTACAGGGTCCGGGAACACTGAAGCTTTCTTT
CASRATGSGNTEAFF
>TRBV5-6|TRBD1|.|TRBJ1-2
TGTGCCAGCAGCTTCCTCAGGGGGCACGGCTACACCTTC
CASSFLRGHGYTF
>TRBV10-2|.|.|TRBJ1-1
TGCGCCAGCAGTTTTCGGGACACTGAAGCTTTCTTT
CASSFRDTEAFF
>TRBV5-1|.|.|TRBJ1-1
TGCGCCAGCAGCACTTTTTGGAGTACTGAAGCTTTCTTT
CASSTFWSTEAFF
>TRBV19|.|.|TRBJ2-5
TGTGCCAGTAGTATCCTCGGAGAGACCCAGTACTTC
CASSILGETQYF
>TRBV14|TRBD1|.|TRBJ2-2
TGTGCCAGCAGCCGGACAGGGGTGAACACCGGGGAGCTGTTTTTT
CASSRTGVNTGELFF
>TRBV11-2|.|.|TRBJ1-1
TGTGCCAGCAGCCCCGGGTCGAACACTGAAGCTTTCTTT
CASSPGSNTEAFF
>TRBV11-2|TRBD1|.|TRBJ1-5
TGTGCCAGCAGCCCTACAGGGGGCGCGAGCGGTCAGCCCCAGCATTTT
CASSPTGGASGQPQHF
>TRBV7-2|TRBD1|.|TRBJ1-5
TGTGCCAGCAGCTTAGCGCAGGGGGCTCAGCCCCAGCATTTT
CASSLAQGAQPQHF
>TRBV6-6|TRBD1|few|TRBJ1-6
TGTGCCAGCAGTTGGGACAGGGCAAATTCACCCCTCCACTTT
CASSWDRANSPLHF
>TRBV11-2|.|.|TRBJ2-3
TGTGCCAGCAGCTTTCCTTCTTTGTTAGCAGACGGCACAGATACGCAGTATTTT
CASSFPSLLADGTDTQYF
>TRBV9|TRBD1|.|TRBJ1-1
TGTGCCAGCAGCGCGACAGGGGACACTGAAGCTTTCTTT
CASSATGDTEAFF
>TRBV15|TRBD2|.|TRBJ2-3
TGTGCCACCAGCAGAGGGGCGGGGGGGCGCTTAACAGATACGCAGTATTTT
CATSRGAGGRLTDTQYF
>TRBV18|.|.|TRBJ2-7
TGTGCCAGCTCACCACCCTCTGCGTACGAGCAGTACTTC
CASSPPSAYEQYF
>TRBV9|.|.|TRBJ2-1
TGTGCCAGCAGCGTAAGCCCAGGGGTTTCCAATGAGCAGTTCTTC
CASSVSPGVSNEQFF
>TRBV5-1|.|.|TRBJ1-2
TGCGCCAGCAGCTTGGAGAGGTACGATGGCTACACCTTC
CASSLERYDGYTF
>TRBV5-6|.|.|TRBJ2-5
TGTGCCAGCAGCTTGCGGGAGACCCAGTACTTC
CASSLRETQYF
>TRBV19|.|once|TRBJ1-2
TGTGCCAGTAGTATGCGGAATTTCTATGGCTACACCTTC
CASSMRNFYGYTF
>TRBV18|TRBD2|.|TRBJ2-7
TGTGCCAGCTCCCGGACTAGCGGACCCTACGAGCAGTACTTC
CASSRTSGPYEQYF
>TRBV7-9|.|.|TRBJ1-5
TGTTCCAGCAGCTTAGTCGGAGCATATAGCAATCAGCCCCAGCATTTT
CSSSLVGAYSNQPQHF
>TRBV4-2|.|few|TRBJ1-5
TGTGCCAGCAGCCAAGACAGGGGCAATCAGCCCCAGCATTTT
CASSQDRGNQPQHF
>TRBV6-6|.|once|TRBJ2-7
TGTGCCAGCAGTTATAGTCAGGTCTCCTACGAGCAGTACTTC
CASSYSQVSYEQYF
>TRBV5-8|TRBD1|.|TRBJ1-3
TGTGCCAGCAGCTCTTACCGAACAGGGGGAAAAAACACCATATATTTT
CASSSYRTGGKNTIYF
>TRBV6-5|TRBD1|.|TRBJ2-7
TGTGCCAGCTGCCAGATTGGGACAGGGTCTCACGAGCAGTACTTC
CASCQIGTGSHEQYF
>TRBV29-1|TRBD2|once|TRBJ2-3
TGCAGCGTTCTCGCGGGTAGCGGGGGTACAGATACGCAGTATTTT
CSVLAGSGGTDTQYF
>TRBV13|.|.|TRBJ2-7
TGTGCCAGCAGCTTAGGGGGGGGTCACACCGAGCAGTACTTC
CASSLGGGHTEQYF
>TRBV27|.|once|TRBJ1-2
TGTGCCAGCAGTTTTTTGGTCCGGGGGGGTAACTATGGCTACACCTTC
CASSFLVRGGNYGYTF
>TRBV7-9|TRBD1|.|TRBJ2-1
TGTGCCAGCAGCACAGGGGACCATGAGCAGTTCTTC
CASSTGDHEQFF
>TRBV30|.|few|TRBJ1-4
TGTGCCTGTTCTCAGGGAACCGAAAAACTGTTTTTT
CACSQGTEKLFF
>TRBV5-1|.|.|TRBJ1-1
TGCGCCAGCAGCTCTATGGGACATGTGAACACTGAAGCTTTCTTT
CASSSMGHVNTEAFF
>TRBV6-1|.|.|TRBJ2-2
TGTGCCAGCAGCTGGGCCCAAGGCGGGGAGCTGTTTTTT
CASSWAQGGELFF
>TRBV18|TRBD2|.|TRBJ2-3
TGTGCCAGCTCCGGGGCTAGCGGGAGTTCGGATACGCAGTATTTT
CASSGASGSSDTQYF
>TRBV7-9|.|.|TRBJ2-5
TGTGCCAGCAGCTCCGGGTGGGAGACCCAGTACTTC
CASSSGWETQYF
>TRBV5-1|TRBD2|.|TRBJ2-5
TGCGCCAGCGTCTCGGGAGGGGGGGAAGAGACCCAGTACTTC
CASVSGGGEETQYF
>TRBV19|.|.|TRBJ1-5
TGTGCCAGTAGTATCGGGTGGAGTCAGCCCCAGCATTTT
CASSIGWSQPQHF
>TRBV28|.|.|TRBJ1-1
TGTGCCAGCAGGCGGGGGGCTGAAGCTTTCTTT
CASRRGAEAFF
>TRBV19|TRBD1|.|TRBJ1-2
TGTGCCAGCGCGGACAGGACCTTGGGTGGCTACACCTTC
CASADRTLGGYTF
>TRBV29-1|.|.|TRBJ2-7
TGCAGCGTTATACAGGGTGTAAACGAGCAGTACTTC
CSVIQGVNEQYF
>TRBV5-8|.|.|TRBJ2-1
TGTGCCCCGAGACAAGGGGGAACCTACAATGAGCAGTTCTTC
CAPRQGGTYNEQFF